A selection of T cell receptor beta chains follows, all from one sample in a study of shared clonotypes between healthy human individuals. The protocol was immunoSEQ multiplex PCR, while the TCRdb copy is restricted to in-frame clones and leaves out a portion. The data show around 1.5 million clones, 95% to 99% seen once. Sequencing used naive CD4+ T cells sorted from blood. The receptor set was obtained from a young man in good health. Each CDR3 is given with its conserved first and last residue. D genes are given only for firm matches.

J | V | length | D | CDR3
TRBJ2-7 | TRBV5-4 | 14 | . | CASSPSVAWREQYF
TRBJ1-2 | TRBV18 | 13 | . | CASSPRIDDGYTF
TRBJ2-3 | TRBV7-9 | 14 | . | CASSFGTSTDTQYF
TRBJ2-6 | TRBV27 | 17 | . | CASRIMGGAGGANVLTF
TRBJ1-4 | TRBV25-1 | 15 | . | CASSEYRVGVEKLFF
TRBJ1-3 | TRBV4-2 | 15 | TRBD1 | CASSKDRDSGNTIYF
TRBJ2-2 | TRBV14 | 15 | . | CASSQDLFPLGELFF
TRBJ2-7 | TRBV28 | 15 | TRBD2 | CASSLPGLVSYEQYF
TRBJ2-3 | TRBV6-5 | 15 | TRBD2 | CASTPVAGSHRTQYF
TRBJ2-7 | TRBV7-6 | 15 | TRBD2 | CASSLRREGSYEQYF
TRBJ2-5 | TRBV15 | 13 | . | CATSRDGKETQYF
TRBJ2-1 | TRBV15 | 15 | TRBD2 | CATSTQSRGAVGQFF
TRBJ2-5 | TRBV10-3 | 14 | . | CAISEGRQRETQYF
TRBJ2-7 | TRBV29-1 | 13 | . | CSVDRDTLNEQYF
TRBJ1-2 | TRBV19 | 14 | . | CASSMPGRTGGYTF
TRBJ1-1 | TRBV9 | 15 | . | CASSVEQGSIYEAFF
TRBJ2-1 | TRBV28 | 13 | TRBD2 | CASSLGLVAEQFF
TRBJ2-2 | TRBV7-6 | 17 | TRBD2 | CASSLEGGRGGTGELFF
TRBJ2-7 | TRBV5-4 | 15 | TRBD1 | CASSGLPYRGYEQYF
TRBJ2-6 | TRBV28 | 16 | . | CASSFRDFSGANVLTF
TRBJ2-3 | TRBV9 | 17 | TRBD2 | CASSVEPASGSTDTQYF
TRBJ2-1 | TRBV5-1 | 16 | TRBD2 | CASSFGTSGRDNEQFF
TRBJ1-5 | TRBV2 | 15 | . | CASSEGPSQGQPQHF
TRBJ1-5 | TRBV28 | 14 | . | CASSLLSSNQPQHF
TRBJ1-2 | TRBV7-2 | 14 | . | CASTPVSGFYGYTF
TRBJ1-4 | TRBV30 | 14 | . | CAWSRTATNEKLFF
TRBJ2-1 | TRBV18 | 16 | . | CASSHRIPGTYNEQFF
TRBJ1-5 | TRBV2 | 17 | TRBD1 | CASSVSPGTDSNQPQHF
TRBJ2-2 | TRBV5-1 | 12 | . | CASSRDLGELFF
TRBJ2-7 | TRBV7-9 | 14 | . | CASSLNQGSYEQYF
TRBJ1-5 | TRBV19 | 18 | TRBD1 | CASSIGGQGWGSNQPQHF
TRBJ2-5 | TRBV10-2 | 15 | TRBD1 | CASSGARDSQETQYF
TRBJ2-7 | TRBV6-5 | 15 | TRBD2 | CASSRPTSVSYEQYF
TRBJ1-1 | TRBV4-3 | 15 | . | CASSPRTALRTEAFF
TRBJ2-7 | TRBV5-6 | 15 | . | CASSAGQLSTYEQYF
TRBJ1-1 | TRBV18 | 16 | TRBD1 | CASSPKTGGFGTEAFF
TRBJ2-7 | TRBV7-9 | 13 | . | CASSFTGPGEQYF
TRBJ2-1 | TRBV5-1 | 15 | TRBD2 | CASSLITSGSDEQFF
TRBJ1-5 | TRBV7-8 | 17 | TRBD1 | CASSLGSSGGFNQPQHF
TRBJ1-4 | TRBV18 | 13 | . | CASSPGINEKLFF
TRBJ2-7 | TRBV27 | 13 | TRBD2 | CASSFASGYEQYF
TRBJ1-5 | TRBV28 | 14 | . | CASKPINSNQPQHF
TRBJ2-1 | TRBV5-1 | 15 | TRBD2 | CASSPQGASGNEQFF
TRBJ2-7 | TRBV6-1 | 11 | . | CASSAPYEQYF
TRBJ1-2 | TRBV6-5 | 16 | TRBD1 | CASSYYRGFSNYGYTF
TRBJ2-1 | TRBV15 | 15 | TRBD1 | CATSRSTGGRNEQFF
TRBJ1-4 | TRBV7-6 | 16 | TRBD1 | CASSLGQGAPNEKLFF
TRBJ1-1 | TRBV29-1 | 12 | . | CTPNRVNTEAFF
TRBJ2-7 | TRBV5-1 | 16 | . | CASRPVEGSFPYEQYF
TRBJ1-2 | TRBV28 | 13 | TRBD1 | CASSAQGFYGYTF
TRBJ2-5 | TRBV7-9 | 14 | TRBD1 | CASSLARGLETQYF
TRBJ2-2 | TRBV9 | 11 | . | CASTREGELFF